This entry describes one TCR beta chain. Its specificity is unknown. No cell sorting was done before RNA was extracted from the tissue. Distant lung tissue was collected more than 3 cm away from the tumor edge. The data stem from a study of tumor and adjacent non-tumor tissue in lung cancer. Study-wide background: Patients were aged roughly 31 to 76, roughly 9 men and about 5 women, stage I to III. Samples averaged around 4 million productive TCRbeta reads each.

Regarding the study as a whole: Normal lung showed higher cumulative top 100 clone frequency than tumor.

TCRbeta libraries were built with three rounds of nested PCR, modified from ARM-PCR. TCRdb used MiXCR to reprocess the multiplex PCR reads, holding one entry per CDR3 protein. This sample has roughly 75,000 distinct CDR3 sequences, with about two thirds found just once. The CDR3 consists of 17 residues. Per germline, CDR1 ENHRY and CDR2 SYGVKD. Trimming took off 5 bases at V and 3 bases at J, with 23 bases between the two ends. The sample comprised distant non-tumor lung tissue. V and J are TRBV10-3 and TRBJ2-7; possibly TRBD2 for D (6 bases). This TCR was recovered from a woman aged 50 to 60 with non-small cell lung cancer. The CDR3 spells CAISTKMGWDLFYEQYF. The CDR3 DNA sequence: TGTGCCATCAGTACTAAAATGGGATGGGACTTGTTCTACGAGCAGTACTTC.